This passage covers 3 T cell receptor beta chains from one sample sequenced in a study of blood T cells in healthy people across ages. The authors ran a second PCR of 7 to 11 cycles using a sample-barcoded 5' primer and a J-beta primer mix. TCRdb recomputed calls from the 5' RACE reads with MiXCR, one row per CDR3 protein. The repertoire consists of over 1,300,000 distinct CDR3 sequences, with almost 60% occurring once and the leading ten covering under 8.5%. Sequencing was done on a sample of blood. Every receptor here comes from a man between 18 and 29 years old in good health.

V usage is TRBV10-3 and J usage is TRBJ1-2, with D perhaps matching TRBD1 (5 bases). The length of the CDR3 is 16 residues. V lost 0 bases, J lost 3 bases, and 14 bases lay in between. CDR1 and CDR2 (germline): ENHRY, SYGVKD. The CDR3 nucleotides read TGTGCCATCAGTGAGTCAGAGGGGAGGGGAGACTATGGCTACACCTTC. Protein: CAISESEGRGDYGYTF.

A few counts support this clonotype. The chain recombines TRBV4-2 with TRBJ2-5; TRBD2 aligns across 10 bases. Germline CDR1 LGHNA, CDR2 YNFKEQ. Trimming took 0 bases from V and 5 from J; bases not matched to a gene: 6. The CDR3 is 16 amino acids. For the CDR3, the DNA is TGTGCCAGCAGCCAAGAGGGGACTAGCGAAGGGGAGACCCAGTACTTC. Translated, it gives CASSQEGTSEGETQYF.

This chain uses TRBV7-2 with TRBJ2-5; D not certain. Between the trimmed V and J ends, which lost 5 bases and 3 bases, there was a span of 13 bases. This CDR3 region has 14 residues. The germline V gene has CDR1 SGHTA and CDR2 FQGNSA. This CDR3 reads CASSPQWTKETQYF. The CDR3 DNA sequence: TGTGCCAGCAGCCCTCAATGGACCAAAGAGACCCAGTACTTC.